This TCR beta chain was identified during a study of blood T cell repertoires in COVID-19. Study context: Sources were T cells, B-cell-depleted T cells, or PBMCs; the material itself was cDNA or gDNA.

Per the original data handling: Amplified reference gene primers provided the basis for estimating nucleated cell counts. Profiled with immunoSEQ multiplex PCR; TCRdb holds only in-frame clones, not every one. Clone size and V and J calls were adopted from that table, with D and trimming inferred from the DNA. The sample holds 400,000 to 550,000 clones, roughly nine tenths seen once. Trimming took off 0 bases at V and 8 bases at J, with 9 bases between the two ends. CDR1 and CDR2 from the germline V gene are SGHRS and YFSETQ. The CDR3 is 14 residues long. The chain has TRBV5-1 and TRBJ1-6, with D maybe TRBD1 (5 bases). The origin of this receptor is a woman aged 18-29 years with acute COVID-19. The sequencing input was PBMCs or T cells enriched from blood (not recorded which). CDR3 sequence: CASSLDGRDSPLHF. DNA of the CDR3: TGCGCCAGCAGCTTGGATGGCAGGGATTCACCCCTCCACTTT. The whole variable domain, remainder taken from reference TRBV5-1 and TRBJ1-6, is KAGVTQTPRYLIKTRGQQVTLSCSPISGHRSVSWYQQTPGQGLQFLFEYFSETQRNKGNFPGRFSGRQFSNSRSEMNVSTLELGDSALYLCASSLDGRDSPLHFGNGTRLTVT.